This T cell receptor (beta chain) appears in the sequencing data of a study of cytomegalovirus exposure and HLA in healthy donors. The PCR contained 60 Vbeta and 13 Jbeta primers. Assay used: immunoSEQ multiplex PCR; TCRdb lists only in-frame clones, some missing. There are around 200,000 clones in the sample; almost 85% occur only once, and approximately 2.4% lies in the top ten. The CDR3 has 15 amino acids. Per germline, CDR1 MDHEN and CDR2 SYDVKM. The V gene end was trimmed by 5 bases and the J gene end by 7 bases; junction bases not matched to a gene: 4. The chain carries TRBV28 and TRBJ2-1; TRBD2 aligns across 14 bases. The receptor was derived from a woman in her forties or fifties in good health and CMV-seronegative. Sample: PBMCs. In nucleotides, the CDR3 is TGTGCCAGCAGTCCCGGGACTAGCGGGAGTAATGAGCAGTTCTTC. Translation: CASSPGTSGSNEQFF.